What follows describes a single T cell receptor beta chain. What it binds is not known. This specimen belongs to a study of cytomegalovirus exposure and HLA in healthy donors. Study-level background: Across 350 to 400 genotyped donors, about 80% landed in the Caucasian-associated ancestry cluster.

This CDR3 spans 13 amino acids. J was trimmed by 6 bases and V by 0 bases; bases with no gene match: 2. CDR1 is GTSNPN and CDR2 is SVGIG in the germline V gene (reference sequence). General observations from the study: Most likely, a cluster of highly shared sequence variants arose as a sequencing artifact. As a later analysis showed, a missense DCLRE1C variant was linked to trimming of TCR beta V- and J-genes.

The PCR contained 60 Vbeta and 13 Jbeta primers. The table came from immunoSEQ multiplex PCR; TCRdb's copy has only in-frame clones and leaves some out. The table has roughly 100,000 clones, over 80% seen once. This receptor was taken from a man aged 40-49 years in good health and CMV-seronegative. The specimen was PBMCs. The chain combines TRBV30 with TRBJ2-3; 8 nucleotides agree with TRBD2. CDR3 nucleotides: TGTGCCTGGAGTGTATTAGCGGGGGATACGCAGTATTTT. The encoded protein is CAWSVLAGDTQYF.